A single sample is the source of the 23 T cell receptor beta chains below, sequenced in a study of Ad26.COV2.S vaccination and SARS-CoV-2 variants. Regarding treatment: some 19 received Ad26.COV2.S at low or high dose, single or two shots; about 5 received placebo; per-sample allocation not given. Collection of samples fell on day 63 after the first vaccine or placebo injection. Sequenced by immunoSEQ multiplex PCR; TCRdb stores in-frame clones only, minus some. The data show hundreds of thousands of clones, 85% to 90% seen once. The material sequenced was peripheral blood, taken in a trial of Ad26.COV2.S vaccine versus placebo. These receptors were collected from a person between 18 and 60 years old who received the Ad26.COV2.S COVID-19 vaccine or a placebo.

This sequence joins TRBV6-1 and TRBJ2-7; D unresolved. The length of the CDR3 is 13 residues. Germline loops: CDR1 MNHNS, CDR2 SASEGT. Trimming cost V 1 base and J 3 bases, with 7 bases left between them. Here the CDR3 reads CASSEGVLYEQYF. CDR3 sequence (DNA): TGTGCCAGCAGTGAAGGGGTCCTCTACGAGCAGTACTTC.

This sequence joins TRBV19 and TRBJ2-7; TRBD2 agrees at 7 bases. The CDR3 runs to 13 residues. CDR1 LNHDA and CDR2 SQIVND come from the germline V gene (reference sequence). After removal of 3 bases from V and 7 bases from J, the junction contained 6 bases not matched to a gene. The CDR3 reads CASSIGGFREQYF. The CDR3 region has the DNA TGTGCCAGTAGTATCGGGGGGTTCCGGGAGCAGTACTTC. The full variable domain, its missing parts supplied by reference TRBV19 and TRBJ2-7, is DGGITQSPKYLFRKEGQNVTLSCEQNLNHDAMYWYRQDPGQGLRLIYYSQIVNDFQKGDIAEGYSVSREKKESFPLTVTSAQKNPTAFYLCASSIGGFREQYFGPGTRLTVT.

The chain links TRBV19 to TRBJ2-2; D gene ambiguous. The CDR3 has 17 amino acids. V was trimmed by 5 bases and J by 0 bases, leaving 16 bases between them. CDR1 and CDR2 from the germline V gene are LNHDA and SQIVND (reference sequence). The CDR3 loop is CASSLAPTSTNTGELFF. CDR3 DNA sequence: TGTGCCAGTAGTTTGGCCCCCACCTCCACGAACACCGGGGAGCTGTTTTTT.

V usage is TRBV13 and J usage is TRBJ2-2; 8 bases line up with TRBD2. Trimming cost V 0 bases and J 4 bases; bases outside gene matches: 4. Germline V gene lookup returns CDR1 PRHDT and CDR2 FYEKMQ (reference sequence). The CDR3 runs to 16 residues. This CDR3 reads CASSLGGGRSTGELFF. In DNA, the CDR3 is TGTGCCAGCAGCTTAGGTGGCGGGAGGAGCACCGGGGAGCTGTTTTTT.

In this sample, this clone turned up once. This chain connects TRBV7-9 to TRBJ2-1; 12 bases align to TRBD2. The trim removed 5 bases at V and 10 bases at J, leaving 9 bases unmatched. The CDR3 is 15 residues long. Germline-derived CDR1 and CDR2 are SEHNR and FQNEAQ (reference sequence). CDR3 in DNA: TGTGCCAGCAGCCCCAGGACTAGCGGGGTTGGCGAGCAGTTCTTC. As protein: CASSPRTSGVGEQFF.

The chain links TRBV5-1 to TRBJ1-3; no firm D call. The CDR3 is made up of 14 amino acids. CDR1 and CDR2 (germline): SGHRS, YFSETQ. V lost 0 bases, J lost 3 bases, and 7 bases lay in between. CDR3 sequence (DNA): TGCGCCAGCAGCTTGGAGGGTTTTGGAAACACCATATATTTT. The encoded protein is CASSLEGFGNTIYF.

The rearrangement uses TRBV6-2 or TRBV6-3 and TRBJ2-5, with 9 positions matching TRBD2. The CDR3 has 15 residues. Germline values: CDR1 MNHEY, CDR2 SVGEGT. The junction had 2 bases not matched to a gene; V was cut back by 2 bases and J by 1 base. The CDR3, as DNA: TGTGCCAGCAGTTACGCGGGAGGGCCCCAAGAGACCCAGTACTTC. This translates into CASSYAGGPQETQYF.

The chain combines TRBV12-5 with TRBJ1-5, with unresolved D. The germline V and J ends were trimmed by 3 bases and 6 bases, with 9 bases remaining between them. This CDR3 has 13 residues. From germline, CDR1 is LGHNT and CDR2 FRNRAP. CDR3 residues: CASGLDRSQPQHF. Here the CDR3 DNA reads TGTGCTAGTGGTTTAGATCGGAGTCAGCCCCAGCATTTT.

V gene TRBV4-3 combines with J gene TRBJ1-2, with 7 bases matching TRBD1. Germline V lookup: CDR1 LGHNA, CDR2 YSLEER. The CDR3 has 15 residues. J lost 8 bases, V lost 2 bases, and 11 bases had no gene match. The CDR3 region is CASSQLDRYLSGYTF. CDR3 DNA: TGCGCCAGCAGCCAACTGGACAGGTACCTCTCCGGCTACACCTTC.

This sequence joins TRBV5-4 and TRBJ2-1; 11 bases agree with TRBD2. The CDR3 sequence is 13 residues long. Germline V lookup: CDR1 SGHNT, CDR2 YYREEE (reference sequence). The ends lost 10 bases at V and 12 bases at J; junction bases unmatched: 12. As DNA, the CDR3 is TGTGCCCCGTCGGTAGCGGGAGGGTCGGCGCAGTTCTTC. Translation: CAPSVAGGSAQFF.

The J gene is TRBJ2-7, the V gene TRBV28; D is ambiguous. V was shortened by 6 bases and J by 3 bases, with 6 bases between the two germline ends. Germline CDR1 reads MDHEN; CDR2 reads SYDVKM. This CDR3 is built from 11 residues. CDR3 protein: CASRKNYEQYF. Written as DNA, the CDR3 is TGTGCCAGCAGGAAGAACTACGAGCAGTACTTC.

This chain links TRBV7-9 with TRBJ2-7; 9 positions match TRBD1. The V segment lost 5 bases and the J segment 0 bases; nucleotides outside the gene matches: 8. Germline V gene lookup returns CDR1 SEHNR and CDR2 FQNEAQ (reference sequence). The CDR3 runs to 16 residues. The CDR3 DNA sequence: TGTGCCAGCAGCACTCCCGGGACAGGGACCTCCTACGAGCAGTACTTC. Protein sequence: CASSTPGTGTSYEQYF.

V and J are TRBV7-9 and TRBJ1-1; weak D call: TRBD1 (5 bases). V was cut by 5 bases and J by 10 bases, with 11 bases left in between. Germline loops: CDR1 SEHNR, CDR2 FQNEAQ (reference sequence). The CDR3 is made up of 11 amino acids. CDR3 bases: TGTGCCAGCAGCCCAGGGTCAGGAGCTTTCTTT. It encodes CASSPGSGAFF.

The V and J genes are TRBV7-2 and TRBJ2-1; 7 bases are shared with TRBD2. The CDR3 runs 15 residues. Germline trimming cut 4 bases from V and 4 bases from J; bases unmatched to any gene: 7. CDR1 is SGHTA, CDR2 FQGNSA, per germline. CDR3 coding DNA: TGTGCCAGCAGCTCTAGCGGAGGCCCATACAATGAGCAGTTCTTC. Residues: CASSSSGGPYNEQFF.

The chain combines TRBV10-3 with TRBJ1-2; unclear D gene. Between the trimmed V and J ends, which lost 0 bases and 8 bases, there was a span of 10 bases. Per germline, CDR1 ENHRY and CDR2 SYGVKD. CDR3 length equals 13 residues. CDR3 sequence: CAISESPGSGYTF. The CDR3 nucleotides are TGTGCCATCAGTGAGTCGCCAGGTTCGGGCTACACCTTC.

In this sample, this clone turned up once. V usage is TRBV4-1 and J usage is TRBJ1-1; possible D gene TRBD1, 5 bases. The germline gives CDR1 MGHRA, CDR2 YSYEKL. Trimming removed 5 bases at V and 1 base at J, with 14 bases between. The CDR3 extends over 15 amino acids. CDR3 region: CASSFQGAGNTEAFF. In DNA form, the CDR3 reads TGCGCCAGCAGCTTCCAAGGGGCGGGGAACACTGAAGCTTTCTTT.

The chain has TRBV7-8 and TRBJ2-2, with 12 bases matching TRBD2. CDR3 length: 19 amino acids. CDR1 and CDR2 (germline): SGHVS, FQNEAQ. Unmatched junction bases numbered 12, after V lost 5 bases and J lost 2 bases. DNA of the CDR3: TGTGCCAGCAGCACCCCCTCTATACTAGCGGGGGGTAACACCGGGGAGCTGTTTTTT. Protein sequence: CASSTPSILAGGNTGELFF. Full variable domain (outside the CDR3, taken from reference TRBV7-8 and TRBJ2-2): GAGVSQSPRYKVAKRGQDVALRCDPISGHVSLFWYQQALGQGPEFLTYFQNEAQLDKSGLPSDRFFAERPEGSVSTLKIQRTQQEDSAVYLCASSTPSILAGGNTGELFFGEGSRLTVL.

The chain is built from TRBV6-2 or TRBV6-3 and TRBJ2-7, with 8 bases aligning to TRBD1. Germline trimming cut 0 bases from V and 3 bases from J; bases unmatched to any gene: 7. Germline V gene sequence: CDR1 MNHEY, CDR2 SVGEGT. This CDR3 is built from 16 residues. The CDR3 spells CASSYSQRTGYYEQYF. For the CDR3, the DNA is TGTGCCAGCAGTTACTCGCAGAGGACAGGGTACTACGAGCAGTACTTC.

The V gene is TRBV27, the J gene TRBJ2-1; 8 bases match TRBD1. J lost 5 bases, V lost 3 bases, and 6 bases had no gene match. CDR3 length: 15 residues. Per germline, CDR1 MNHEY and CDR2 SMNVEV (reference sequence). Here the CDR3 reads CASSLRDRSHNEQFF. CDR3 DNA: TGTGCCAGCAGTTTGAGGGACAGGAGCCACAATGAGCAGTTCTTC.

J is TRBJ1-4 and V is TRBV5-3; 7 nucleotides line up with TRBD1. TRBV5-3 is identified as an open reading frame with a role that is uncertain. The junction had 6 bases not matched to a gene; V was cut back by 4 bases and J by 0 bases. CDR3 length equals 16 residues. The CDR3 coding sequence is TGTGCCAGAAGCCTAGCCGGGACAGCAACTAATGAAAAACTGTTTTTT. It translates to CARSLAGTATNEKLFF.

V usage is TRBV3-1 (or the pseudogene TRBV3-2) and J usage is TRBJ1-1, with 7 positions matching TRBD1. CDR3 size: 15 residues. The germline CDR1 and CDR2 sequences are LGHDT and YNNKEL (reference sequence). Losses at the gene ends were 4 bases for V and 1 base for J; bases not matched to a gene: 6. In DNA form, the CDR3 reads TGTGCCAGCAGCCTCCAGGGGGGCTGGAACACTGAAGCTTTCTTT. This gives the protein CASSLQGGWNTEAFF.

This clone was seen only a few times. In nucleotides, the CDR3 is TGTGCCAGTACCTACAGGGGCTATAGCAATCAGCCCCAGCATTTT. Translation gives CASTYRGYSNQPQHF. This chain connects TRBV5-8 to TRBJ1-5, with TRBD1 identical over 7 bases. CDR1 SGHTS and CDR2 YDEGEE come from the germline V gene. V was clipped by 8 bases and J by 0 bases; unmatched bases: 8. This CDR3 has 15 amino acids.

The chain carries TRBV28 and TRBJ2-4, with 9 positions matching TRBD2. V was pared by 6 bases and J by 0 bases, with 9 bases of the junction left unmatched. Per the germline V gene, CDR1 is MDHEN and CDR2 is SYDVKM. This CDR3 spans 17 amino acids. CDR3 DNA sequence: TGTGCCAGCAGGCCAGCGGGGGGCGAAGTAGCCAAAAACATTCAGTACTTC. It yields the protein CASRPAGGEVAKNIQYF.